The 6 T cell receptor beta chains below were found in one sample sequenced in a study of beta chain features in type 1 diabetes. The whole isolated RNA underwent reverse transcription, so sequencing captured expressed TCRB transcripts. The protocol was immunoSEQ multiplex PCR, while the TCRdb copy is restricted to in-frame clones and leaves out a portion. In the table there are 250,000 to 350,000 clones, around 13% of which are singletons. Sequenced sample: central memory CD4+ T cells from blood. These receptors all stem from a man aged 30 to 45 in good health.

The V and J genes are TRBV7-9 and TRBJ2-3, with D possibly matching TRBD1 (6 bases). V shed 6 bases and J shed 2 bases, with 18 bases lying between them. CDR3 length: 16 amino acids. Looked up from germline, CDR1 is SEHNR and CDR2 is FQNEAQ (reference sequence). CDR3: CASRIAGASFTDTQYF. The CDR3 DNA follows: TGTGCCAGCAGGATAGCAGGGGCCAGTTTCACAGATACGCAGTATTTT.

A few counts support this clone. The V and J genes are TRBV7-2 and TRBJ2-1, with D possibly being TRBD2 (5 bases). Germline assignment: CDR1 SGHTA and CDR2 FQGNSA. The CDR3 totals 15 residues. The V and J ends lost 1 base and 5 bases respectively, with 12 bases between them. CDR3 in DNA: TGTGCCAGCAGCTTAGATTACGGGAAACACAATGAGCAGTTCTTC. Encoded protein: CASSLDYGKHNEQFF.

This chain joins TRBV19 and TRBJ1-1, with D perhaps matching TRBD1 (6 bases). Trimming pared 5 bases from V and 4 bases from J, leaving 14 bases between. The CDR3 sequence is 14 residues long. Germline CDR1 is LNHDA and CDR2 is SQIVND (reference sequence). Written as DNA, the CDR3 is TGTGCCAGTAGTCACCGGACAGAGAGCACTGAAGCTTTCTTT. Translated: CASSHRTESTEAFF. Looking up the rest from reference TRBV19 and TRBJ1-1 gives the full variable domain: DGGITQSPKYLFRKEGQNVTLSCEQNLNHDAMYWYRQDPGQGLRLIYYSQIVNDFQKGDIAEGYSVSREKKESFPLTVTSAQKNPTAFYLCASSHRTESTEAFFGQGTRLTVV.

This clone was observed many times. The rearrangement links TRBV6-1 to TRBJ2-4, with TRBD2 matching 10 bases. The CDR3 spans 12 residues. The junction had 5 bases not matched to a gene; V was cut back by 9 bases and J by 9 bases. Germline V gives CDR1 MNHNS, CDR2 SASEGT. The CDR3 loop reads CASGLAEFIQYF. Here the CDR3 DNA reads TGTGCCAGTGGACTAGCGGAGTTCATTCAGTACTTC.

The chain joins TRBV7-2 to TRBJ2-3, with 7 positions matching TRBD2. Germline values: CDR1 SGHTA, CDR2 FQGNSA. CDR3 size: 15 residues. V shed 4 bases, J shed 3 bases, and the junction held 7 bases outside the gene matches. The CDR3 DNA reads TGTGCCAGCAGCTCTCTCATCGGGGGGACAGATACGCAGTATTTT. Translated: CASSSLIGGTDTQYF.

The chain employs TRBV6-1 and TRBJ2-2, with 7 bases lining up with TRBD1. This CDR3 has 15 amino acids. V dropped 2 bases and J dropped 2; count of bases not matched to a gene: 2. Looked up from germline, CDR1 is MNHNS and CDR2 is SASEGT. CDR3 amino acids: CASSENRGNTGELFF. Written as DNA, the CDR3 is TGTGCCAGCAGTGAAAACAGGGGAAACACCGGGGAGCTGTTTTTT.